This TCR beta chain was identified in a study of vaccination and CD4 T cells after COVID-19. Study overall: Investigators took post-vaccine samples a median 72 days after dose two, within a range of 14 to 241.

Study conclusions and caveats: Median approximately 84% of reactive clones detected in convalescent patients emerged only post-vaccination.

The treatment is: approximately 9-day PBMC culture with coronavirus spike peptide pools or control peptides (ViraFEST assay). T cells were expanded with peptide pools, and expanded clonotypes were identified by TCR sequencing. Sequencing of the DNA from cultured CD4+ T cells was carried out with the Oncomine TCR Beta short-read assay. The authors extracted genomic DNA from cultured CD4+ T cells. TCRdb reanalysed the PCR reads using MiXCR and keeps one entry per CDR3 protein. The table has 20,000 to 30,000 distinct CDR3 sequences, about 41% seen once. About this clonotype itself: Its specificity is unknown.

Specimen: CD4+ T cells from blood, cultured in vitro. This clonotype originated in a human donor who had recovered from COVID-19.

The CDR3 here is CASSFRGQETQYF. Written as DNA, the CDR3 is TGTGCCAGCTCCTTTAGGGGACAAGAGACCCAGTACTTC. J is TRBJ2-5 and V is TRBV12-3 or TRBV12-4, with D possibly being TRBD1 (5 bases). The CDR3 consists of 13 residues. V dropped 8 bases and J dropped 2 bases, with 12 bases sitting between them.